This T cell receptor beta chain was found in a study of cytomegalovirus exposure and HLA in healthy donors. Study at large: Among about 179 million T cells, an earlier analysis found roughly 110 million unique TCR beta sequences. The study's findings and limits: Researchers counted around 170 TCR beta chains as cytomegalovirus-associated.

There are 14 residues in the CDR3. Trimming pared 7 bases from V and 1 base from J, leaving 12 bases between. The V gene's germline CDR1 is WSHSY and CDR2 SAAADI. In the case of this clone: Antigen specificity is unknown.

The PCR made use of 60 Vbeta and 13 Jbeta primers. Using immunoSEQ multiplex PCR, the repertoire was profiled, and TCRdb retains in-frame clones only, with some absent. The data contain about 52,000 clones, 55% to 65% of them singletons. This sequence was found in a human donor in good health. The chain recombines TRBV10-2 with TRBJ2-3; D is perhaps TRBD2 (6 bases). The sequenced sample consisted of PBMCs. The CDR3 protein is CASKQGGGTDTQYF. The CDR3 DNA sequence: TGCGCCAGCAAGCAGGGCGGGGGCACAGATACGCAGTATTTT.